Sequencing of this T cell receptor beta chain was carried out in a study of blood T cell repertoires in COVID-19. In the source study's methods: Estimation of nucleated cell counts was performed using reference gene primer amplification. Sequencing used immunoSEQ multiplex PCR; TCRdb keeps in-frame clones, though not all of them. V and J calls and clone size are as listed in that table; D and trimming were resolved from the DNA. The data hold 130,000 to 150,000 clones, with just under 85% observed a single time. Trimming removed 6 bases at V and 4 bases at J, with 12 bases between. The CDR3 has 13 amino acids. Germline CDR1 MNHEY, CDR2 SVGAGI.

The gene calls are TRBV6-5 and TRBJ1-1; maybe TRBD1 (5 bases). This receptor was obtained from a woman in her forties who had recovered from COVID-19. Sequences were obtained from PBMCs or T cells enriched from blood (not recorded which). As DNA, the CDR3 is TGTGCCAGCAGCTTCGGACAATTCACTGAAGCTTTCTTT. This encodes CASSFGQFTEAFF.